This T cell receptor beta chain was recorded in a study of identical twins. Overall study results and limits: Excess low generation probability was seen in twin-shared out-of-frame alpha sequences. Fewer insertions characterized abundant cord blood beta clonotypes, whereas memory repertoires showed none.

To note about this clonotype: Its antigen is undetermined.

The CDR3 is made up of 16 amino acids. From germline, CDR1 is SGHVS and CDR2 FNYEAQ. Deletions cut 5 bases from V and 0 bases from J, with 13 bases between. One entry per CDR3 protein, called by TCRdb with MiXCR from the 5' RACE reads. The table lists about 530,000 distinct CDR3 sequences, about a fifth of them singletons, with roughly 0.5% in the top ten. This same sample was also part of a study on yellow fever vaccine responses in identical twins. That report adds: Twin vaccine T cell responses reportedly seemed partly convergent, partly personalized.

This TCR derives from a woman younger than 35 in good health. Specimen: CD4+ T cells sorted from blood. The chain has TRBV7-6 and TRBJ2-2; D remains ambiguous. The chain's CDR3 is CASSLLTNPNTGELFF. CDR3 in DNA: TGTGCCAGCAGCCTCCTGACAAATCCGAACACCGGGGAGCTGTTTTTT.